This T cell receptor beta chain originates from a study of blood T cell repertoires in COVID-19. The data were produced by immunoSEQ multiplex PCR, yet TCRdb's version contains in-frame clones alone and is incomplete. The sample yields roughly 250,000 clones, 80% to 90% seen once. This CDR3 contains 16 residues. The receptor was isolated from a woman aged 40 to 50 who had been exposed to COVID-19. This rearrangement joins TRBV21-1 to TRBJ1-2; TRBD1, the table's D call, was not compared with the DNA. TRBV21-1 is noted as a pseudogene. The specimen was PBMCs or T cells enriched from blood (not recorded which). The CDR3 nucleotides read TGTGCCAGCAGCAAAGGAACAGGGGCCCCCATTGGTGGCTACACCTTC. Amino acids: CASSKGTGAPIGGYTF.